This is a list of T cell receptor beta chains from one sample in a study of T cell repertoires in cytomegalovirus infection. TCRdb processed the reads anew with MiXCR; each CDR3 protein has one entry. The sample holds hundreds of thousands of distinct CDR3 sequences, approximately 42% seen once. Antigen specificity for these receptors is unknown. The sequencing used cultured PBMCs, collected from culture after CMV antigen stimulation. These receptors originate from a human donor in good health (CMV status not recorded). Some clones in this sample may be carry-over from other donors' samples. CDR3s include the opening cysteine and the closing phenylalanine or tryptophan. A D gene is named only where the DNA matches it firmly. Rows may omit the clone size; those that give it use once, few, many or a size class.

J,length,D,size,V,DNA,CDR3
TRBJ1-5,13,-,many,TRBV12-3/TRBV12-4,TGTGCCAGCAGCGACAGGAGCAATCAGCCCCAGCATTTT,CASSDRSNQPQHF
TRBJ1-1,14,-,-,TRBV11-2,TGTGCCAGCAGCTTCACAAACAGGAACACTGAAGCTTTCTTT,CASSFTNRNTEAFF
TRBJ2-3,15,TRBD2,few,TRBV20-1,TGCAGTGCTGACGCCCGTAGCGGGAGAACAGATACGCAGTATTTT,CSADARSGRTDTQYF
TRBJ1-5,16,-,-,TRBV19,TGTGCCAGTACCTCTCAGGGGTGGGGTAGCAATCAGCCCCAGCATTTT,CASTSQGWGSNQPQHF
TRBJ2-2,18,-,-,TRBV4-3,TGCGCCAGCAGCCAAGATGACCTTAGCTGGGCGAACACCGGGGAGCTGTTTTTT,CASSQDDLSWANTGELFF
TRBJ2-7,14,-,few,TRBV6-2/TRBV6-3,TGTGCCACTCGACGGCGGGATCCCTACTACGAGCAGTACTTC,CATRRRDPYYEQYF
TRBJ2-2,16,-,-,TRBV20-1,TGCAGTGCTAGAGTTCAGGGGATAGCGAACACCGGGGAGCTGTTTTTT,CSARVQGIANTGELFF
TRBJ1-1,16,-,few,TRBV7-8,TGTGCCAGCAGCCGAACGGCAGGGAGGATGAACACTGAAGCTTTCTTT,CASSRTAGRMNTEAFF
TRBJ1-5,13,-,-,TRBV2,TGTGCCAGCACTTTGGACCGCAATCAGCCCCAGCATTTT,CASTLDRNQPQHF
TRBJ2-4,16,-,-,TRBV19,TGTGCCAGTAGTAGATTGTCCGGGACGGCAGAAAACATTCAGTACTTC,CASSRLSGTAENIQYF
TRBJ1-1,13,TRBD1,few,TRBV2,TGTGCCAGCAGTGAAGGCAGGGGGCTTGAAGCTTTCTTT,CASSEGRGLEAFF
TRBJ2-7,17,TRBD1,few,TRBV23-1,TGCGCCAGCAGTCAATTCCCTGGGACAGCCGTATCCTACGAGCAGTACTTC,CASSQFPGTAVSYEQYF
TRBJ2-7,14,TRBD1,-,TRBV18,TGTGCCAGCTCTGGGGACAGGGCCACCTACGAGCAGTACTTC,CASSGDRATYEQYF
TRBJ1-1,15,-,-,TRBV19,TGTGCCAGTAGTCCGGGAGGGGGGGTAGGCACTGAAGCTTTCTTT,CASSPGGGVGTEAFF
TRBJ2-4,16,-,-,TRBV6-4,TGTGCCAGCAGCCCCTTTGGAGAGGGGGGCAAAAACATTCAGTACTTC,CASSPFGEGGKNIQYF
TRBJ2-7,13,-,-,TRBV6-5,TGTGCCAGCAGTTGGTCAGGGAACTACGAGCAGTACTTC,CASSWSGNYEQYF
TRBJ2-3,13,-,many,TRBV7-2,TGTGCCAGCAACCGTTGGGGGGAAGATACGCAGTATTTT,CASNRWGEDTQYF
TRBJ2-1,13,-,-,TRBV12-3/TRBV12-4,TGTGCCAGCAGTTTAGGTCGATGGAATGAGCAGTTCTTC,CASSLGRWNEQFF
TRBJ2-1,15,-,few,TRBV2,TGTGCCAGCAGGGGAGTTGGGTCGGTCCACAATGAGCAGTTCTTC,CASRGVGSVHNEQFF
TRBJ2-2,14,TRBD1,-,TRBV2,TGTGCCAGCAGGGACAGGGCGAACACCGGGGAGCTGTTTTTT,CASRDRANTGELFF
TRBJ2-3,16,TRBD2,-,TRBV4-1,TGCGCCAGCAGCGCCCGGGGGGGGGGGATAACAGATACGCAGTATTTT,CASSARGGGITDTQYF
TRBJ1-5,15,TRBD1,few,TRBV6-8,TGTGCCAGTTACAGGGGGAGCCATAGCAATCAGCCCCAGCATTTT,CASYRGSHSNQPQHF
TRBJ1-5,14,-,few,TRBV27,TGTGCCAGCAGTCCGGGACGGCTAAATCAGCCCCAGCATTTT,CASSPGRLNQPQHF
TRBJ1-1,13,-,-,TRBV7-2,TGTGCCAGCAGCTTTGAAGCGGACACTGAAGCTTTCTTT,CASSFEADTEAFF
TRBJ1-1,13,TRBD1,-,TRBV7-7,TGTGCCAGCAGCCGAGGACAGGCCACTGAAGCTTTCTTT,CASSRGQATEAFF
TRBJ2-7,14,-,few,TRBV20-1,TGCAGTGCCCTTGGGAGACGGGGAAGCTACGAGCAGTACTTC,CSALGRRGSYEQYF
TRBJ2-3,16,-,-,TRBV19,TGTGCCAGTAGTAATCACAGGGACCAACGCACAGATACGCAGTATTTT,CASSNHRDQRTDTQYF
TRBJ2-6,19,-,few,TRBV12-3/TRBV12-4,TGTGCCAGCAGTCCCTCGGGGTTTGTACTGAGCTCTGGGGCCAACGTCCTGACTTTC,CASSPSGFVLSSGANVLTF
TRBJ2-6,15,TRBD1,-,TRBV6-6,TGTGCCAGCAGTTACCTCACAGGGGGAGTTGACGTCCTGACTTTC,CASSYLTGGVDVLTF
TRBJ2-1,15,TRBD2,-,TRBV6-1,TGTGCCAGCAGTGAAAGGACTAGCGGGCACAATGAGCAGTTCTTC,CASSERTSGHNEQFF
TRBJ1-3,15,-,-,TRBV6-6,TGTGCCAGCAGTTACGGGTCCGGGGGCGGAAACACCATATATTTT,CASSYGSGGGNTIYF
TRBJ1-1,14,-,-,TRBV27,TGTGCCAGCAGTTTGGTTTCAAGGGACACTGAAGCTTTCTTT,CASSLVSRDTEAFF
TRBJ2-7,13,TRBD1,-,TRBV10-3,TGTGCCATCAGTACCGGGACAGGCCACGAGCAGTACTTC,CAISTGTGHEQYF
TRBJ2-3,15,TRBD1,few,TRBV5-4,TGTGCCAGCAGCTTAGCGACAGGGGGTGAAGATACGCAGTATTTT,CASSLATGGEDTQYF
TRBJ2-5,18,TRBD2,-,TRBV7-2,TGTGCCAGCAGCCCACCCCGTGGGACTAGCGGGGCCCAAGAGACCCAGTACTTC,CASSPPRGTSGAQETQYF
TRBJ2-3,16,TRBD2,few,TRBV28,TGTGCCAGCAGTCCTCGAAGCGGGAGCTCAGGAGATACGCAGTATTTT,CASSPRSGSSGDTQYF
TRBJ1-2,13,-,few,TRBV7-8,TGTGCCAGCAGCACCCAGGCGGGCTATGGCTACACCTTC,CASSTQAGYGYTF
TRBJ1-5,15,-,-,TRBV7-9,TGTGCCAGCAGCTCCCACCGGGGGGACAATCAGCCCCAGCATTTT,CASSSHRGDNQPQHF
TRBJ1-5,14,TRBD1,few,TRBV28,TGTGCCAGCTTGGGACAGGGGGCTTATCAGCCCCAGCATTTT,CASLGQGAYQPQHF
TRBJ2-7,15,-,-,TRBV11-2,TGTGCCAGCAGCCGCACTTATGGGGTTGGTGACGAGCAGTACTTC,CASSRTYGVGDEQYF
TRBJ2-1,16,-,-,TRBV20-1,TGCAGTGCTACCTCTTACGTAATAGCCGCCTACAATGAGCAGTTCTTC,CSATSYVIAAYNEQFF
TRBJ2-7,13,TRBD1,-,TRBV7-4,TGTGCCAGCAGCCCGAAGGACAGGGACGAGCAGTACTTC,CASSPKDRDEQYF
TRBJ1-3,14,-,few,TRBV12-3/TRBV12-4,TGTGCCAGCAGTTTTATCAGCTCTGGAAACACCATATATTTT,CASSFISSGNTIYF
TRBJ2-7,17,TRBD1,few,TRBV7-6,TGTGCCAGCAGCCCAGTCCCCCCGGGACAGGGTGACGACGAGCAGTACTTC,CASSPVPPGQGDDEQYF
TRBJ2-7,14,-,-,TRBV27,TGTGCCAGCAGTTTATCGCGGGGGCAGCACGAGCAGTACTTC,CASSLSRGQHEQYF
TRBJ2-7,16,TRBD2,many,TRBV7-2,TGTGCCAGCAGCCGGACAGGGACTAGCGGGAGCTACGAGCAGTACTTC,CASSRTGTSGSYEQYF
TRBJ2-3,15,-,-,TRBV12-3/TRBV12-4,TGTGCCAGCAGTTTAAGGGACCCTCGCACAGATACGCAGTATTTT,CASSLRDPRTDTQYF
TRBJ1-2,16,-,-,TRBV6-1,TGTGCCAGCTTGGCGGCAGCCTTTGCTGGACACTATGGCTACACCTTC,CASLAAAFAGHYGYTF
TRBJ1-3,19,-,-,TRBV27,TGTGCCGGCAGTTTAGACCTCAGTATCACTGCCGGCATAGGAAACACCATATATTTT,CAGSLDLSITAGIGNTIYF
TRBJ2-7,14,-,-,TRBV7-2,TGTGCCAGCAGCTTAGTGGTGACCCGCTACGAGCAGTACTTC,CASSLVVTRYEQYF
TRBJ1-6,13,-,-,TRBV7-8,TGTGCCAGCAGCTTCCGACAGAATTCACCCCTCCACTTT,CASSFRQNSPLHF
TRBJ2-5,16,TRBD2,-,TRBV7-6,TGTGCCAGCAGCTTAGAATGGCGGGGGGGCAGAGAGACCCAGTACTTC,CASSLEWRGGRETQYF
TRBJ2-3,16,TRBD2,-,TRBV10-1,TGCGCCAGCAGTGAGCTTAGCGGGAGTGTCACAGATACGCAGTATTTT,CASSELSGSVTDTQYF
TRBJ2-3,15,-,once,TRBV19,TGTGCCAGTACCCTAGGCGCAGGGAGCACAGATACGCAGTATTTT,CASTLGAGSTDTQYF
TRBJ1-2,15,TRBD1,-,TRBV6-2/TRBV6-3,TGTGCCAGCAGTTCCCCGGGACAGAAGAACTATGGCTACACCTTC,CASSSPGQKNYGYTF
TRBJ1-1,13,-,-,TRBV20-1,TGCAGTGCTCGGAAACATTTGAACACTGAAGCTTTCTTT,CSARKHLNTEAFF
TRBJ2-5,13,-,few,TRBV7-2,TGTGCCAGCAGCTTTTCCCGGGAGGAGACCCAGTACTTC,CASSFSREETQYF
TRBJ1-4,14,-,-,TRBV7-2,TGTGCCAGCAGCTTAGTACTTAAGACGGAAAAACTGTTTTTT,CASSLVLKTEKLFF